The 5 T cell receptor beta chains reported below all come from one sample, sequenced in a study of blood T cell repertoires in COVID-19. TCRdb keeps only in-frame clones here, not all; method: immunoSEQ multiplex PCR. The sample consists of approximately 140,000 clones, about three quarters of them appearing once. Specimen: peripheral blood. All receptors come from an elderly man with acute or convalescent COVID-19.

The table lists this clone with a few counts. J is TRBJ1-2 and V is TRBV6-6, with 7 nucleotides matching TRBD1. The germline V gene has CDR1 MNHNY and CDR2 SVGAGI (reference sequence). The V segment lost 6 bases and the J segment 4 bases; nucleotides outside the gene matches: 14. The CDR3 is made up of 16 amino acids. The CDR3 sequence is CASRRTGPEPVYGYTF. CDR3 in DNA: TGTGCCAGCAGAAGGACAGGCCCGGAGCCCGTCTATGGCTACACCTTC.

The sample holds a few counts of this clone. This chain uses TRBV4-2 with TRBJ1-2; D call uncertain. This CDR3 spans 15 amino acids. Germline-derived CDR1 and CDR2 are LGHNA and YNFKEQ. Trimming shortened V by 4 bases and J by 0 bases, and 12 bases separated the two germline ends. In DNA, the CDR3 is TGTGCCAGCAGCCTCCAAGACAACTCTAACTATGGCTACACCTTC. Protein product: CASSLQDNSNYGYTF.

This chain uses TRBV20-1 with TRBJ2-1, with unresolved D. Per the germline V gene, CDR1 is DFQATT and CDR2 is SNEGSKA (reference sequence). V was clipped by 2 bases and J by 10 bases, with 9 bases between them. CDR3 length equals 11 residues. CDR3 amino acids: CSARFLQEQFF. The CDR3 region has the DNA TGCAGTGCTAGATTTTTACAAGAGCAGTTCTTC.

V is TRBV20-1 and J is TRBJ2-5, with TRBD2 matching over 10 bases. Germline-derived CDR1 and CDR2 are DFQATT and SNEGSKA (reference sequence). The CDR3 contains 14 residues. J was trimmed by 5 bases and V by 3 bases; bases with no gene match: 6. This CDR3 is CSASLAGVVETQYF. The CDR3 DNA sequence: TGCAGTGCTAGTCTAGCGGGGGTTGTGGAGACCCAGTACTTC.

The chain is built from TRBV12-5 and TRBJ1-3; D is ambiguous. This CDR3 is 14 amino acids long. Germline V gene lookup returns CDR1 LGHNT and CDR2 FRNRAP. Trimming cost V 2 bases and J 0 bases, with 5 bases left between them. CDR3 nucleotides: TGTGCTAGTGGTTTGTCCGGCTCTGGAAACACCATATATTTT. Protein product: CASGLSGSGNTIYF.